A selection of T cell receptor beta chains follows, all from one sample in a study of T cells after yellow fever vaccination. MiXCR, run by TCRdb on the 5' RACE reads, gives a single entry per CDR3 protein. The repertoire has about 13,000 distinct CDR3 sequences, 4.9% of them found once; the top ten carry roughly 48%. This sample comprised PBMCs, either bulk or a sorted T-cell subset (CD4+, CD8+, memory, or dextramer-sorted; not recorded which), obtained 45 days after the yellow fever booster vaccination. These receptors all stem from a man aged 30-40 years who received the YFV17D yellow fever vaccine. CDR3s include the opening cysteine and the closing phenylalanine or tryptophan. Each record gives: D gene, V gene, J gene, clone size, CDR3 DNA, CDR3 protein. D genes are given only for firm matches. Expanded clones get a size class; other rows say once, few or many, or leave the size out.

>NA|TRBV28|TRBJ2-2|many
TGTGCCAGCAGTTTATCAGGGAGCACCGGGGAGCTGTTTTTT
CASSLSGSTGELFF
>TRBD1|TRBV6-2/TRBV6-3|TRBJ2-7|many
TGTGCCAGCAACGCCGGGACAGGGGGTCTCGAGCAGTACTTC
CASNAGTGGLEQYF
>NA|TRBV30|TRBJ2-7|NA
TGTGCCTGGAAGTTGGAGCGACCCTCCTACGAGCAGTACTTC
CAWKLERPSYEQYF
>NA|TRBV4-3|TRBJ2-5|once
TGCGCCAGCAGCCAAGACGGTAGTCAAGAGACCAAGTACTTC
CASSQDGSQETKYF
>TRBD1|TRBV5-1|TRBJ2-1|many
TGCGCCAGCAGCTGGTCACCGGGACAGGGTTACAATGAGCAGTTCTTC
CASSWSPGQGYNEQFF
>NA|TRBV24-1|TRBJ2-3|many
TGTGCCACCAGCCGGAGAGGGGGCACAGATACGCAGTATTTT
CATSRRGGTDTQYF
>NA|TRBV6-5|TRBJ2-2|many
TGTGCCAGCAGTCCGCGGACCGCCGGGGAGCTGTTTTTT
CASSPRTAGELFF
>NA|TRBV18|TRBJ2-2|many
TGTGCCAGCTCACCTCTGGCGGACACCGGGGAGCTGTTTTTT
CASSPLADTGELFF
>TRBD2|TRBV29-1|TRBJ2-7|many
TGCAGCGTCAAGGGGCGAGGGGGCACTAGCGGGAGAAGTATATACGAGCAGTACTTC
CSVKGRGGTSGRSIYEQYF
>NA|TRBV11-3|TRBJ2-3|many
TGTGCCAGCAGCTTAAATCCGTCCCAAGATACGCAGTATTTT
CASSLNPSQDTQYF